This TCR beta chain was captured in a study of PD-1 blockade in classical Hodgkin lymphoma. Study-level background: It was nivolumab at 3 mg/kg, given intravenously every 2 weeks, that patients received. Study observations and caveats: Complete responders started with a diversity level that resembled newly diagnosed patients at baseline. Only CD4+ TCR diversity, not CD8+, had risen significantly by C4D1. Some patients began nivolumab under 1 year after ASCT. These patients were excluded from later analyses.

Deletions cut 6 bases from V and 5 bases from J, with 14 bases between. The CDR3 loop spans 13 amino acids. CDR1 and CDR2 from the germline V gene are SNHLY and FYNNEI. Only in-frame clones appear in the TCRdb table, and some are missing; sequencing was by immunoSEQ multiplex PCR. The sample shows about 22,000 clones, around three quarters of them seen only once. A few counts support this clone. The antigen remains unidentified. Time point indicated: cycle 4 day 1 (C4D1), after five to seven weeks of nivolumab. Every patient relapsed after autologous stem cell transplantation, and brentuximab vedotin exposure varied. The authors purified CD4+ T cells from thawed PBMCs by magnetic negative selection.

The receptor was derived from a human donor with classical Hodgkin lymphoma. This material consisted of CD4+ T cells from blood, taken before the fourth cycle of nivolumab. This chain connects TRBV2 to TRBJ2-7; D possibly matches TRBD1 or TRBD2 (5 bases each). This chain's CDR3 is CASRGDRNDEQYF. DNA for the CDR3: TGTGCCAGCAGAGGGGACCGCAATGACGAGCAGTACTTC.